Below, 22 T cell receptor beta chains from the same sample are listed, as sequenced in a study of T cell responses to AZD1222 COVID-19 vaccine. Generated by immunoSEQ multiplex PCR, the TCRdb table keeps only in-frame clones and is missing some. This table has tens of thousands of clones, around 87% appearing once. Sequenced here: peripheral blood, sampled 28 days after the second AZD1222 dose. All receptors come from an adult who received the AZD1222 COVID-19 vaccine.

This clone was seen just once. This chain joins TRBV18 and TRBJ2-1; D possibly corresponds to TRBD1 (6 bases). Trimming left V 5 bases short and J 4 bases short, with 18 bases between. This CDR3 spans 16 amino acids. Germline V gives CDR1 KGHSH, CDR2 LQKENI. CDR3 bases: TGTGCCAGCTCAACAGAACAGGGAGCGTTTTACAATGAGCAGTTCTTC. Its protein product is CASSTEQGAFYNEQFF. Based on the CDR3 plus reference TRBV18 and TRBJ2-1, the full variable domain is NAGVMQNPRHLVRRRGQEARLRCSPMKGHSHVYWYRQLPEEGLKFMVYLQKENIIDESGMPKERFSAEFPKEGPSILRIQQVVRGDSAAYFCASSTEQGAFYNEQFFGPGTRLTVL.

The sample holds one count of this clone. V and J are TRBV3-1 (or the pseudogene TRBV3-2) and TRBJ1-5; D is perhaps TRBD1 (5 bases). Germline-derived CDR1 and CDR2 are LGHDT and YNNKEL (reference sequence). The CDR3 has 15 amino acids. The V end lost 1 base, the J end lost 0 bases, and 7 bases lay between the germline ends. CDR3 in amino acids: CASSQGGSSNQPQHF. The CDR3, as DNA: TGTGCCAGCAGCCAAGGGGGGAGTAGCAATCAGCCCCAGCATTTT.

This rearrangement joins TRBV5-1 to TRBJ2-1; the D gene is possibly TRBD2 (5 bases). V was trimmed by 2 bases and J by 7 bases, leaving 13 bases between them. The CDR3 contains 14 residues. CDR1 is SGHRS, CDR2 YFSETQ, per germline. This chain's CDR3 is CASSLGSSTNEQFF. CDR3 DNA sequence: TGCGCCAGCAGCTTAGGGTCTAGCACAAATGAGCAGTTCTTC.

The rearrangement joins TRBV5-1 to TRBJ1-1; 10 bases are shared with TRBD1. The trim removed 2 bases at V and 4 bases at J, leaving 2 bases unmatched. This CDR3 comprises 14 residues. CDR1 and CDR2 from the germline V gene are SGHRS and YFSETQ. The CDR3 coding sequence is TGCGCCAGCAGCTTCGGGGACAGGGGCACTGAAGCTTTCTTT. This sequence encodes CASSFGDRGTEAFF.

This chain connects TRBV6-2 or TRBV6-3 to TRBJ1-6; no firm D call. The CDR3 spans 14 residues. V was trimmed by 6 bases and J by 6 bases, leaving 12 bases between them. Per the germline V gene, CDR1 is MNHEY and CDR2 is SVGEGT. CDR3 DNA sequence: TGTGCCAGCAGCTTTGAGACGGCTAATTCACCCCTCCACTTT. It translates to CASSFETANSPLHF.

The gene calls are TRBV15 and TRBJ1-1; D possibly corresponds to TRBD1 (5 bases). Per the germline V gene, CDR1 is LNHNV and CDR2 is YYDKDF (reference sequence). This CDR3 region has 15 residues. Trimming removed 3 bases at V and 0 bases at J, with 11 bases between. In DNA, the CDR3 is TGTGCCACCAGCAGGTTAACAGGCCTGAACACTGAAGCTTTCTTT. Translating gives CATSRLTGLNTEAFF.

The CDR3 DNA is TGTGCCAGCAGCGTAGGGGCAGGTAATGAAAAACTGTTTTTT. The encoded protein is CASSVGAGNEKLFF. The chain uses TRBV9 and TRBJ1-4; D is unclear. The CDR3 runs 14 residues. V lost 0 bases and J 4 bases, leaving 7 bases between the germline ends. The germline V gene has CDR1 SGDLS and CDR2 YYNGEE.

A note on this clone: Mismatch with germline at one junction end may stem from a read error. The rearrangement links TRBV7-7 to TRBJ2-4; D unresolved. The CDR3 has 14 amino acids. The germline CDR1 and CDR2 sequences are SSHAT and FNYEAQ (reference sequence). DNA for the CDR3: TGTGCTAGCAGCTTGGTGTTGGCCAAAAACATTCAGTACTTC. Encoded protein: CASSLVLAKNIQYF.

This chain links TRBV7-2 with TRBJ2-5; D gene unclear. The length of the CDR3 is 14 residues. V was pared by 1 base and J by 2 bases, with 8 bases between. Germline V gives CDR1 SGHTA, CDR2 FQGNSA. CDR3 residues: CASSLEWAQETQYF. DNA of the CDR3: TGTGCCAGCAGCTTAGAGTGGGCACAAGAGACCCAGTACTTC.

The V and J genes are TRBV6-6 and TRBJ1-2, with a tentative D call TRBD1 (5 bases). The CDR3 extends over 14 amino acids. Germline V gives CDR1 MNHNY, CDR2 SVGAGI (reference sequence). V was clipped by 6 bases and J by 0 bases, with 11 bases between them. The CDR3 DNA reads as TGTGCCAGCAGCCTGGGACGGACTAACTATGGCTACACCTTC. Translating it yields CASSLGRTNYGYTF.

The genes are TRBV19 and TRBJ2-1, with 8 bases lining up with TRBD1. Trimming took 3 bases from V and 7 from J; bases not matched to a gene: 5. This CDR3 is built from 14 residues. Germline CDR1 LNHDA, CDR2 SQIVND (reference sequence). The CDR3 is CASSIHRGFNEQFF. For the CDR3, the DNA is TGTGCCAGTAGTATTCACAGGGGGTTTAATGAGCAGTTCTTC. Full variable domain (remainder filled in from reference TRBV19 and TRBJ2-1): DGGITQSPKYLFRKEGQNVTLSCEQNLNHDAMYWYRQDPGQGLRLIYYSQIVNDFQKGDIAEGYSVSREKKESFPLTVTSAQKNPTAFYLCASSIHRGFNEQFFGPGTRLTVL.

V is TRBV6-1 and J is TRBJ2-1; possible D gene TRBD2, 6 bases. The V end lost 2 bases, the J end lost 5 bases, and 16 bases lay between the germline ends. The CDR3 totals 16 residues. Germline CDR1 is MNHNS and CDR2 is SASEGT. In DNA, the CDR3 is TGTGCCAGCAGTGAAAATCTTGGGACTCTCGACAATGAGCAGTTCTTC. This gives the protein CASSENLGTLDNEQFF.

V is TRBV7-2 and J is TRBJ1-3; D is unclear. V lost 5 bases to trimming and J lost 1 base, with 18 bases between them. The CDR3 runs 17 residues. From germline, CDR1 is SGHTA and CDR2 FQGNSA. CDR3 in amino acids: CASSPRPYQSSGNTIYF. The CDR3 coding sequence is TGTGCCAGCAGCCCCCGGCCCTATCAGAGTTCTGGAAACACCATATATTTT.

The rearrangement uses TRBV6-1 and TRBJ2-7; TRBD2 aligns across 8 bases. J lost 7 bases, V lost 9 bases, and 11 bases had no gene match. The germline V gene encodes CDR1 MNHNS and CDR2 SASEGT. The CDR3 runs 13 residues. Here the CDR3 reads CASASSGGYEQYF. The CDR3 DNA sequence: TGTGCCAGTGCATCTTCGGGAGGGTATGAGCAGTACTTC.

The chain links TRBV19 to TRBJ1-2; no clear D gene. V was pared by 1 base and J by 4 bases, with 10 bases between. The CDR3 sequence is 14 residues long. CDR1 is LNHDA, CDR2 SQIVND, per germline (reference sequence). The CDR3 DNA reads as TGTGCCAGTAGTATAGTCGACGGAGTCTATGGCTACACCTTC. It encodes CASSIVDGVYGYTF.

The chain couples TRBV27 to TRBJ2-1; D is possibly TRBD1 (6 bases). Germline V gene sequence: CDR1 MNHEY, CDR2 SMNVEV (reference sequence). V gave up 5 bases and J gave up 6 bases, with 8 bases separating them. There are 12 residues in the CDR3. The CDR3 sequence is CASSSRGNEQFF. The DNA of the CDR3 is TGTGCCAGCAGTAGCAGGGGCAATGAGCAGTTCTTC.

CDR3 coding DNA: TGCGCCAGCAGCTCTAGCGGGGGGCCACAAGAGACCCAGTACTTC. Translating gives CASSSSGGPQETQYF. The gene calls are TRBV5-1 and TRBJ2-5; 11 bases are a match to TRBD2. The CDR3 has 15 amino acids. The J segment lost 2 bases and the V segment lost 3 bases, leaving 3 bases of the junction unmatched. Germline V CDR1 and CDR2: SGHRS, YFSETQ. Based on the CDR3 plus reference TRBV5-1 and TRBJ2-5, the full variable domain is KAGVTQTPRYLIKTRGQQVTLSCSPISGHRSVSWYQQTPGQGLQFLFEYFSETQRNKGNFPGRFSGRQFSNSRSEMNVSTLELGDSALYLCASSSSGGPQETQYFGPGTRLLVL.

The rearrangement joins TRBV27 to TRBJ2-3, with D maybe TRBD1 (7 bases). V was cut by 6 bases and J by 2 bases, with 18 bases left in between. The CDR3 contains 16 residues. CDR1 MNHEY and CDR2 SMNVEV come from the germline V gene (reference sequence). CDR3 in amino acids: CASRLSAGTVTDTQYF. The CDR3 DNA reads as TGTGCCAGCAGACTTTCGGCGGGGACAGTCACAGATACGCAGTATTTT.

The CDR3 bases are TGCGCCAGCAGCCCTGGACCTTCTCATCCGGGAAACATTCAGTACTTC. This gives the protein CASSPGPSHPGNIQYF. The rearrangement links TRBV5-1 to TRBJ2-4; unclear D gene. Germline V gene lookup returns CDR1 SGHRS and CDR2 YFSETQ. The V gene lost 4 bases and the J gene lost 6 bases, with 20 bases spanning the gap. The CDR3 totals 16 residues.

The chain recombines TRBV5-8 with TRBJ1-5; D uncertain. Trimming removed 2 bases at V and 0 bases at J, with 18 bases between. The CDR3 sequence is 18 residues long. Looked up from germline, CDR1 is SGHTS and CDR2 is YDEGEE. The CDR3 region is CASSFGLDIGYSNQPQHF. In nucleotides, the CDR3 is TGTGCCAGCAGCTTTGGTCTTGACATTGGCTATAGCAATCAGCCCCAGCATTTT.

The chain employs TRBV24-1 and TRBJ2-1; the D call may be TRBD1 or TRBD2 (9 bases each). The CDR3 loop spans 20 amino acids. Germline V lookup: CDR1 KGHDR, CDR2 SFDVKD. Between the trimmed V and J ends, which lost 4 bases and 9 bases, there was a span of 33 bases. CDR3 region: CATSDRGTGWSSGRKGEQFF. DNA of the CDR3: TGTGCCACCAGTGACCGAGGGACAGGGTGGTCGAGCGGGAGGAAGGGTGAGCAGTTCTTC.

This chain joins TRBV30 and TRBJ2-5; TRBD1 or TRBD2 may be the D gene (5 bases each). Germline V CDR1 and CDR2: GTSNPN, SVGIG (reference sequence). Trimming stripped 3 bases from V and 5 bases from J, with 19 bases between. The CDR3 totals 15 residues. As DNA, the CDR3 is TGTGCCTGGAGGACGAGGGACGGACCCTGGGAGACCCAGTACTTC. It specifies CAWRTRDGPWETQYF. Combining the CDR3 with reference TRBV30 and TRBJ2-5 gives the whole variable domain SQTIHQWPATLVQPVGSPLSLECTVEGTSNPNLYWYRQAAGRGLQLLFYSVGIGQISSEVPQNLSASRPQDRQFILSSKKLLLSDSGFYLCAWRTRDGPWETQYFGPGTRLLVL.